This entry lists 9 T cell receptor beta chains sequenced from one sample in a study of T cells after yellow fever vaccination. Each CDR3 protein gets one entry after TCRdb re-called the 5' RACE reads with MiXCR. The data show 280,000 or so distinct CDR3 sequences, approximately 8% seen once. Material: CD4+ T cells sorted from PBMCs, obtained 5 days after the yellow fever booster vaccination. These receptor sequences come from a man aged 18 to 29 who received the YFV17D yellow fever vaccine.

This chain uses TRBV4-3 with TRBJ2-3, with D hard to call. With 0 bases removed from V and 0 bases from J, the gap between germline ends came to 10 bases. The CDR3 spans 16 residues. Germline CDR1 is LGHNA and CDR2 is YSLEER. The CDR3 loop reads CASSQDVTPSTDTQYF. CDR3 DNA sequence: TGCGCCAGCAGCCAAGACGTGACCCCTAGCACAGATACGCAGTATTTT.

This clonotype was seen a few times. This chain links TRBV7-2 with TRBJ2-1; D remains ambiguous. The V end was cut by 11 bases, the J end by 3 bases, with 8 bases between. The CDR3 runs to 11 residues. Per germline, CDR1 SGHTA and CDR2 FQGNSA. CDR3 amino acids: CAVRRYNEQFF. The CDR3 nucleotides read TGTGCCGTGCGACGCTACAATGAGCAGTTCTTC.

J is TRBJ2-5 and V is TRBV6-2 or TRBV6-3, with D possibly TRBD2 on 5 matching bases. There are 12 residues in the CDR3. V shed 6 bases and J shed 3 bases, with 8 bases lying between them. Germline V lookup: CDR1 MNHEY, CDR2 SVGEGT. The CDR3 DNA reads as TGTGCCAGCAGCCCAGCGGAAGAGACCCAGTACTTC. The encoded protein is CASSPAEETQYF.

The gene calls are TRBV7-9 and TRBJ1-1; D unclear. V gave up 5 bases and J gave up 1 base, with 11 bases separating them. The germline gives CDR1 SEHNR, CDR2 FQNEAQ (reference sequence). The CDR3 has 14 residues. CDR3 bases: TGTGCCAGCAGCCGATACGGAGAGAACACTGAAGCTTTCTTT. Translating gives CASSRYGENTEAFF.

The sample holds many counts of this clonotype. CDR3 sequence reads: CASSSSSGNEQFF. The CDR3 DNA is TGTGCCAGCAGCTCTTCTTCCGGCAATGAGCAGTTCTTC. The genes are TRBV7-2 and TRBJ2-1; D gene ambiguous. Looked up from germline, CDR1 is SGHTA and CDR2 is FQGNSA. CDR3 length: 13 amino acids. Between the trimmed V and J ends, which lost 4 bases and 6 bases, there was a span of 10 bases. Full variable domain (rest looked up from reference TRBV7-2 and TRBJ2-1): GAGVSQSPSNKVTEKGKDVELRCDPISGHTALYWYRQSLGQGLEFLIYFQGNSAPDKSGLPSDRFSAERTGGSVSTLTIQRTQQEDSAVYLCASSSSSGNEQFFGPGTRLTVL.

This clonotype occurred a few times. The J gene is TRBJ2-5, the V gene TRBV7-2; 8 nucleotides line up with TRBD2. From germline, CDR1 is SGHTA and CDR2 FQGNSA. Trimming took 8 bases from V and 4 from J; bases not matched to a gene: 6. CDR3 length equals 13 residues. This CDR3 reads CASQRGLSETQYF. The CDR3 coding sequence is TGTGCCAGCCAGCGGGGGTTGTCAGAGACCCAGTACTTC.

Written as DNA, the CDR3 is TGCAGTGTAAAGCGGGGACAAGAGACCCAGTACTTC. Encoded protein: CSVKRGQETQYF. The rearrangement links TRBV20-1 to TRBJ2-5; 7 bases map to TRBD2. The V gene end was trimmed by 7 bases and the J gene end by 2 bases; junction bases not matched to a gene: 4. CDR1 is DFQATT, CDR2 SNEGSKA, per germline (reference sequence). This CDR3 comprises 12 residues.

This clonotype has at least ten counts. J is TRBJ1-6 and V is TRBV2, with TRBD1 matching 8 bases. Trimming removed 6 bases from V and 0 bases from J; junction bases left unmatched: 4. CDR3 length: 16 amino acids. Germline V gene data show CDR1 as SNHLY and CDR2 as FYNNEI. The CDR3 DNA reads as TGTGCCAGCAGGGACAGGGCCAGCTCCTATAATTCACCCCTCCACTTT. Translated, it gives CASRDRASSYNSPLHF.

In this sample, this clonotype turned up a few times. CDR3: CASTRDLNEKLFF. CDR3 nucleotide sequence: TGTGCCAGCACCCGGGACCTTAATGAAAAACTGTTTTTT. The V gene is TRBV2, the J gene TRBJ1-4, with D perhaps TRBD1 (5 bases). The CDR3 extends over 13 amino acids. V was pared by 7 bases and J by 4 bases, with 10 bases between. CDR1 and CDR2 from the germline V gene are SNHLY and FYNNEI.